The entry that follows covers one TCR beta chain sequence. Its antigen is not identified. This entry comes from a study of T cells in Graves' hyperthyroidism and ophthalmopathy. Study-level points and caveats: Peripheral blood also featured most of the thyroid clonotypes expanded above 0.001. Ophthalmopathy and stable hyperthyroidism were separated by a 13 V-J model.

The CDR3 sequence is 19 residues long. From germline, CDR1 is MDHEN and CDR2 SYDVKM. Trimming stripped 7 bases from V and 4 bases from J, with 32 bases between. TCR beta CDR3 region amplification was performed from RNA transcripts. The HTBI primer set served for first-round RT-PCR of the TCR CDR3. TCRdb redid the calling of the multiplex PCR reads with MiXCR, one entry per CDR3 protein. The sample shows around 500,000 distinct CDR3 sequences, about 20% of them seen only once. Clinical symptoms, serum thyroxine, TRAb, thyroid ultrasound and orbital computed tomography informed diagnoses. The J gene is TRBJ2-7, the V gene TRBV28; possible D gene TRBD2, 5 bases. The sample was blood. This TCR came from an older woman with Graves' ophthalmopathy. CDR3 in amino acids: CASTNGEHSLVPFQYEQYF. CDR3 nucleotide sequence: TGTGCCAGCACCAACGGGGAGCACAGCCTAGTCCCCTTTCAGTACGAGCAGTACTTC. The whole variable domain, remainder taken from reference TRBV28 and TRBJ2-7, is DVKVTQSSRYLVKRTGEKVFLECVQDMDHENMFWYRQDPGLGLRLIYFSYDVKMKEKGDIPEGYSVSREKKERFSLILESASTNQTSMYLCASTNGEHSLVPFQYEQYFGPGTRLTVT.